The next 7 T cell receptor beta chains were all read from a single sample in a study of T cell responses to AZD1222 COVID-19 vaccine. TCRdb keeps only in-frame clones here, not all; method: immunoSEQ multiplex PCR. In the table there are roughly 150,000 clones, 80% to 95% of which are singletons. Sequencing was performed on peripheral blood, taken on day 0 of AZD1222 vaccination. These receptors were obtained from an adult in good health.

The V gene is TRBV27, the J gene TRBJ1-5; 7 nucleotides align to TRBD1. This CDR3 has 11 residues. CDR1 and CDR2 from the germline V gene are MNHEY and SMNVEV (reference sequence). The DNA for the CDR3 is TGTGCACAGGGGTGTCATCAGCCCCAGCATTTT. It codes for CAQGCHQPQHF.

The CDR3 coding sequence is TGCGCCAGCAGCGTGGGACAGAGCTCTGGAAACACCATATATTTT. Its protein is CASSVGQSSGNTIYF. The J gene is TRBJ1-3, the V gene TRBV5-1; 7 bases line up with TRBD1. The CDR3 totals 15 residues. The V segment lost 4 bases and the J segment 0 bases; nucleotides outside the gene matches: 4. The germline V gene has CDR1 SGHRS and CDR2 YFSETQ. The variable domain in full, with the rest retrieved from reference TRBV5-1 and TRBJ1-3, is KAGVTQTPRYLIKTRGQQVTLSCSPISGHRSVSWYQQTPGQGLQFLFEYFSETQRNKGNFPGRFSGRQFSNSRSEMNVSTLELGDSALYLCASSVGQSSGNTIYFGEGSWLTVV.

The CDR3 reads CASSLAGGAYTGELFF. The CDR3 DNA sequence: TGTGCCAGCAGCTTAGCCGGGGGCGCATACACCGGGGAGCTGTTTTTT. The chain links TRBV7-8 to TRBJ2-2; D assignment may be TRBD1 or TRBD2 (6 bases each). Germline lookup yields CDR1 SGHVS and CDR2 FQNEAQ. The CDR3 consists of 16 residues. Deletions cut 0 bases from V and 3 bases from J, with 11 bases between.

This rearrangement joins TRBV28 to TRBJ2-1; 11 nucleotides match TRBD2. This CDR3 contains 14 residues. In germline, CDR1 is MDHEN, CDR2 SYDVKM. J gave up 5 bases and V 6 bases, and 3 bases lay outside the gene matches. The CDR3 sequence: CASRSTSGNNEQFF. The CDR3 coding sequence is TGTGCCAGCAGATCGACTAGCGGGAACAATGAGCAGTTCTTC.

This chain joins TRBV5-1 and TRBJ2-5; D remains unclear. The germline V gene has CDR1 SGHRS and CDR2 YFSETQ. The CDR3 is 13 amino acids. V lost 0 bases to trimming and J lost 5 bases, with 8 bases between them. The chain's CDR3 is CASSLGRSETQYF. CDR3 DNA sequence: TGCGCCAGCAGCTTGGGCCGAAGTGAGACCCAGTACTTC.

This chain uses TRBV7-7 with TRBJ2-7; TRBD1 matches at 9 bases. CDR1 SSHAT and CDR2 FNYEAQ come from the germline V gene (reference sequence). The J segment lost 2 bases and the V segment lost 2 bases, leaving 4 bases of the junction unmatched. There are 15 residues in the CDR3. CDR3 region: CASSLRTGDTYEQYF. The CDR3 DNA follows: TGTGCCAGCAGCTTAAGGACAGGGGACACCTACGAGCAGTACTTC.

The gene calls are TRBV28 and TRBJ1-2, with D maybe TRBD1 (6 bases). Trimming pared 8 bases from V and 4 bases from J, leaving 14 bases between. This CDR3 is 13 amino acids long. Germline V gives CDR1 MDHEN, CDR2 SYDVKM. The CDR3 sequence is CASRRTAPYGYTF. CDR3 in DNA: TGTGCCAGCCGACGGACAGCCCCCTATGGCTACACCTTC.